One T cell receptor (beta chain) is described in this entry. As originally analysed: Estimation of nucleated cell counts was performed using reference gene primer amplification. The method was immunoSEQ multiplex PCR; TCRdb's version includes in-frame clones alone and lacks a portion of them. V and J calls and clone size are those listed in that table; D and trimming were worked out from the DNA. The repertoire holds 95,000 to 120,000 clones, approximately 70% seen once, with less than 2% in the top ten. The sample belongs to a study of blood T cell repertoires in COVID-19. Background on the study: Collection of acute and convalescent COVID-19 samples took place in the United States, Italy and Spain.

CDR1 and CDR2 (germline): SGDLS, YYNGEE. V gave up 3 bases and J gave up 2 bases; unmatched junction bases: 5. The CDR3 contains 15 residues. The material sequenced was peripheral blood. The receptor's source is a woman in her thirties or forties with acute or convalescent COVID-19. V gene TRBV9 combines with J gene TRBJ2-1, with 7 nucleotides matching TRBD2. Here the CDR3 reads CASSEMGGTYNEQFF. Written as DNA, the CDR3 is TGTGCCAGCAGCGAGATGGGGGGGACCTACAATGAGCAGTTCTTC. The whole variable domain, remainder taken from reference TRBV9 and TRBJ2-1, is DSGVTQTPKHLITATGQRVTLRCSPRSGDLSVYWYQQSLDQGLQFLIQYYNGEERAKGNILERFSAQQFPDLHSELNLSSLELGDSALYFCASSEMGGTYNEQFFGPGTRLTVL.